A single sample is the source of the 22 T cell receptor beta chains below, sequenced in a study of CD8+ T cells in alopecia areata. cDNA prepared by RNA extraction and subsequent reverse transcription served as the template for sequencing. Produced via immunoSEQ multiplex PCR; TCRdb's table is partial and in-frame only. The table has 200,000 to 250,000 clones, about 50% seen once. The treatment is: oral pan-JAK inhibitor, 5-10 mg twice daily. Sample: CD4+ T cells sorted from blood, taken at week 4, from a patient treated with tofacitinib. The receptor set was obtained from a human donor with alopecia areata.

This chain uses TRBV20-1 with TRBJ1-1, with D uncertain. The CDR3 covers 11 residues. The germline V gene has CDR1 DFQATT and CDR2 SNEGSKA (reference sequence). V was cut by 6 bases and J by 1 base, with 6 bases left in between. This CDR3 is CSAHKNTEAFF. The DNA of the CDR3 is TGCAGTGCGCACAAGAACACTGAAGCTTTCTTT.

The chain joins TRBV25-1 to TRBJ1-5, with 7 bases aligning to TRBD1. Germline lookup yields CDR1 MGHDK and CDR2 SYGVNS. Germline trimming cut 7 bases from V and 8 bases from J; bases unmatched to any gene: 5. The CDR3 length is 12 residues. In DNA, the CDR3 is TGTGCCAGCACAAAGCAGGGGGAGCCCCAGCATTTT. Its protein is CASTKQGEPQHF.

The chain links TRBV4-3 to TRBJ1-2, with a tentative D call TRBD1 (5 bases). Germline CDR1 reads LGHNA; CDR2 reads YSLEER. This CDR3 has 16 amino acids. V was clipped by 3 bases and J by 5 bases, with 19 bases between them. The CDR3 sequence is CASSQSWDPLKYGYTF. The CDR3 region has the DNA TGCGCCAGCAGCCAGAGCTGGGACCCCTTAAAGTATGGCTACACCTTC.

J is TRBJ2-3 and V is TRBV4-3, with unresolved D. The germline gives CDR1 LGHNA, CDR2 YSLEER. Trimming removed 6 bases at V and 0 bases at J, with 16 bases between. The CDR3 has 16 amino acids. This chain's CDR3 is CASSLRLASSTDTQYF. The CDR3 DNA reads as TGCGCCAGCAGTCTCCGTCTTGCTTCTAGCACAGATACGCAGTATTTT.

In regard to this clone: Other DNA sequences of this sample code for an identical CDR3. The rearrangement uses TRBV30 and TRBJ1-1; unclear D gene. The CDR3 has 13 amino acids. V was cut by 0 bases and J by 1 base, with 6 bases left in between. CDR1 is GTSNPN and CDR2 is SVGIG in the germline V gene (reference sequence). The CDR3 bases are TGTGCCTGGAGTGTAAACAGGAACACTGAAGCTTTCTTT. Amino acid sequence: CAWSVNRNTEAFF.

The chain is built from TRBV29-1 and TRBJ1-1, with 11 bases fitting TRBD1. V lost 6 bases and J lost 5; bases outside the gene matches: 2. The CDR3 covers 12 residues. CDR1 and CDR2 (germline): SQVTM, ANQGSEA. CDR3 residues: CSVGQGETEAFF. CDR3 DNA: TGCAGCGTGGGACAGGGGGAGACTGAAGCTTTCTTT. Combining the CDR3 with reference TRBV29-1 and TRBJ1-1 gives the whole variable domain SAVISQKPSRDICQRGTSLTIQCQVDSQVTMMFWYRQQPGQSLTLIATANQGSEATYESGFVIDKFPISRPNLTFSTLTVSNMSPEDSSIYLCSVGQGETEAFFGQGTRLTVV.

The chain joins TRBV5-1 to TRBJ2-1, with D unresolved. Germline V gene sequence: CDR1 SGHRS, CDR2 YFSETQ. Trimming removed 4 bases from V and 7 bases from J, with 15 bases in between. This CDR3 is built from 14 residues. CDR3: CASSPDARPNEQFF. The CDR3, as DNA: TGCGCCAGCAGCCCGGATGCACGACCAAATGAGCAGTTCTTC.

This clone occurred once. V usage is TRBV29-1 and J usage is TRBJ1-2, with 10 bases aligning to TRBD1. This CDR3 is built from 13 residues. The V gene end was trimmed by 5 bases and the J gene end by 6 bases; junction bases not matched to a gene: 6. From germline, CDR1 is SQVTM and CDR2 ANQGSEA. This CDR3 is CSVYRDRGNGYTF. The CDR3 nucleotides are TGCAGCGTTTACCGGGACAGGGGAAATGGCTACACCTTC.

The chain couples TRBV30 to TRBJ2-5; no clear D gene. Germline assignment: CDR1 GTSNPN and CDR2 SVGIG (reference sequence). This CDR3 has 10 amino acids. Trimming pared 5 bases from V and 2 bases from J, leaving 3 bases between. This CDR3 is CAWAQETQYF. The CDR3 DNA sequence: TGTGCCTGGGCACAAGAGACCCAGTACTTC.

This clone showed up just a few times. The rearrangement uses TRBV28 and TRBJ1-4; 10 bases line up with TRBD1. CDR1 MDHEN and CDR2 SYDVKM come from the germline V gene. The CDR3 contains 15 residues. J lost 8 bases, V lost 3 bases, and 6 bases had no gene match. The CDR3 loop is CASSFSGTGDEKLFF. CDR3 nucleotides: TGTGCCAGCAGTTTTTCGGGGACAGGGGACGAAAAACTGTTTTTT.

The chain carries TRBV28 and TRBJ1-2; 7 bases map to TRBD1. Germline CDR1 is MDHEN and CDR2 is SYDVKM. The length of the CDR3 is 13 residues. After removal of 6 bases from V and 13 bases from J, the junction contained 14 bases not matched to a gene. The CDR3 DNA follows: TGTGCCAGCAGCCCCCCCCGACAGGGAAGCGGCACCTTC. It codes for CASSPPRQGSGTF.

On this clone: No DNA is shown, since the ends of the CDR3 on it are uncertain; the CDR3 is the one TCRdb lists. This chain links TRBV7-9 with TRBJ1-2. Both ends counted, the CDR3 spans 13 residues. Germline-derived CDR1 and CDR2 are SEHNR and FQNEAQ (reference sequence). CDR3 amino acids: CASSLWTVAGGTF.

V and J are TRBV2 and TRBJ2-3, with D uncertain. Trimming stripped 6 bases from V and 0 bases from J, with 7 bases between. The CDR3 length is 13 residues. Looked up from germline, CDR1 is SNHLY and CDR2 is FYNNEI. The CDR3 reads CASRKDSTDTQYF. The CDR3 DNA sequence: TGTGCCAGCAGGAAGGACAGCACAGATACGCAGTATTTT.

The chain uses TRBV5-1 and TRBJ2-4; weak D call: TRBD2 (5 bases). Germline CDR1 and CDR2: SGHRS and YFSETQ. Trimming left V 4 bases short and J 8 bases short, with 22 bases between. The CDR3 loop spans 16 amino acids. The CDR3 bases are TGCGCCAGCAGCCCAGCCCGGCGGAGCGTGGGAGACATTCAGTACTTC. It translates to CASSPARRSVGDIQYF.

The V call is TRBV25-1, the J call TRBJ2-7, with TRBD1 matching 9 bases. The CDR3 loop spans 14 amino acids. Germline V gene data show CDR1 as MGHDK and CDR2 as SYGVNS. Trimming cost V 6 bases and J 6 bases; bases outside gene matches: 9. CDR3 region: CASSRTGTGSEQYF. CDR3 nucleotide sequence: TGTGCCAGCAGCAGAACCGGGACAGGGAGCGAGCAGTACTTC.

The chain combines TRBV4-3 with TRBJ2-3; 10 positions match TRBD2. The V gene's germline CDR1 is LGHNA and CDR2 YSLEER. The CDR3 is 18 residues long. The V segment lost 0 bases and the J segment 2 bases; nucleotides outside the gene matches: 8. The CDR3 nucleotides are TGCGCCAGCAGCCAAGATGCTTCAGCGGGGGGGCACACAGATACGCAGTATTTT. Residues: CASSQDASAGGHTDTQYF.

A remark on this clone: Other DNA sequences in this specimen translate into the identical CDR3. The J gene is TRBJ2-1, the V gene TRBV29-1; D possibly corresponds to TRBD1 (6 bases). From germline, CDR1 is SQVTM and CDR2 ANQGSEA. The V gene lost 1 base and the J gene lost 2 bases, with 9 bases spanning the gap. This CDR3 is 14 amino acids long. The CDR3 spells CSVEGRGAYNEQFF. The CDR3 nucleotides are TGCAGCGTTGAAGGCAGGGGTGCCTACAATGAGCAGTTCTTC.

On this clone: Germline and junction disagree at one end, which may indicate a read error. The chain links TRBV7-2 to TRBJ1-1; weak D call: TRBD1 (6 bases). CDR3 length equals 13 residues. Germline V gene sequence: CDR1 SGHTA, CDR2 FQGNSA. CDR3 sequence reads: CASSSTPDRSHSF. The DNA of the CDR3 is TGTGCCAGCAGCTCCACTCCGGACAGATCCCACTCCTTT.

J is TRBJ2-6 and V is TRBV11-3; D call uncertain. V was trimmed by 5 bases and J by 1 base, leaving 12 bases between them. Germline CDR1 is SGHNT and CDR2 is YENEEA. CDR3 length: 16 residues. Written as DNA, the CDR3 is TGTGCCAGCAGCCTAGGAATGGCTTCTGGGGCCAACGTCCTGACTTTC. Its protein is CASSLGMASGANVLTF.

The chain couples TRBV5-1 to TRBJ2-5; tentatively, D is TRBD1 or TRBD2 (7 bases each). V gave up 3 bases and J gave up 3 bases, with 12 bases separating them. The CDR3 runs 14 residues. CDR1 and CDR2 (germline): SGHRS, YFSETQ. The CDR3 reads CASSSRGGKETQYF. The DNA of the CDR3 is TGCGCCAGCAGCTCCAGGGGGGGGAAAGAGACCCAGTACTTC.

J is TRBJ2-3 and V is TRBV5-1, with a possible D match to TRBD1 (5 bases). The CDR3 is 12 amino acids. Germline assignment: CDR1 SGHRS and CDR2 YFSETQ. V was pared by 7 bases and J by 8 bases, with 14 bases between. CDR3 amino acids: CASRQDQGTQYF. CDR3 DNA sequence: TGCGCCAGCCGGCAGGATCAGGGTACGCAGTATTTT.

The rearrangement links TRBV7-2 to TRBJ2-2; no clear D. This CDR3 spans 17 amino acids. CDR1 and CDR2 (germline): SGHTA, FQGNSA. V lost 5 bases to trimming and J lost 1 base, with 17 bases between them. The CDR3 sequence is CASSIRTVGMNTGELFF. The DNA of the CDR3 is TGTGCCAGCAGCATCCGAACAGTGGGGATGAACACCGGGGAGCTGTTTTTT.